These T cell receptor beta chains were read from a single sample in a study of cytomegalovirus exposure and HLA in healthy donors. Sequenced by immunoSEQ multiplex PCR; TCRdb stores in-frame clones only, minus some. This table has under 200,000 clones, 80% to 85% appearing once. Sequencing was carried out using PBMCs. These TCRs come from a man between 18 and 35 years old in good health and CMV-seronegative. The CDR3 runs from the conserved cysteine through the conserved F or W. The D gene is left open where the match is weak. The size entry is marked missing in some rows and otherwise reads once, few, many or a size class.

CASSFEGLGASEQYF TGTGCCAGCAGTTTTGAGGGGCTGGGGGCTTCCGAGCAGTACTTC - TRBJ2-7 - TRBV27
CASSLGQTDTQYF TGTGCCAGCAGCTTGGGACAGACAGATACGCAGTATTTT - TRBJ2-3 - TRBV5-6
CASSRPTGQDQPQHF TGTGCCAGCAGCCGCCCGACAGGGCAAGATCAGCCCCAGCATTTT TRBD1 TRBJ1-5 - TRBV28
CSVRGPRITDTQYF TGCAGCGTCAGGGGACCGAGAATCACAGATACGCAGTATTTT - TRBJ2-3 once TRBV29-1
CASSHPGEYNEQFF TGTGCCAGCAGTCATCCCGGGGAATACAATGAGCAGTTCTTC - TRBJ2-1 - TRBV27
CASSSGTDTQYF TGTGCCAGCAGCTCCGGCACAGATACGCAGTATTTT - TRBJ2-3 - TRBV6-5
CASRQGIPIHTHNEQFF TGCGCAAGCAGACAAGGCATACCGATCCACACACACAATGAGCAGTTCTTC - TRBJ2-1 few TRBV4-1
CASSVGGGKTYEQYF TGTGCCAGCAGCGTAGGGGGGGGTAAGACCTACGAGCAGTACTTC TRBD2 TRBJ2-7 - TRBV9
CASSLISGSDEEETQYF TGTGCCAGCAGTTTAATTAGCGGGAGTGACGAGGAAGAGACCCAGTACTTC TRBD2 TRBJ2-5 once TRBV28
CASSQDRRERYNEQFF TGCGCCAGCAGCCAAGATAGGCGGGAGAGGTACAATGAGCAGTTCTTC TRBD2 TRBJ2-1 - TRBV4-1
CASRSRDFSTDTQYF TGTGCCAGTAGAAGCCGGGACTTTAGCACAGATACGCAGTATTTT - TRBJ2-3 - TRBV19
CASSERTLFSYNEQFF TGTGCCAGCAGTGAAAGGACACTTTTTTCCTACAATGAGCAGTTCTTC - TRBJ2-1 - TRBV6-1
CASSLGDGGYTF TGTGCCAGCAGCTTAGGCGATGGTGGCTACACCTTC - TRBJ1-2 - TRBV7-2
CASSFKGTGELFF TGTGCCAGCAGCTTCAAGGGGACAGGAGAACTGTTTTTT TRBD1 TRBJ1-4 - TRBV5-4
CASSFGRGNYGYTF TGTGCCAGCAGCTTCGGCAGGGGTAACTATGGCTACACCTTC - TRBJ1-2 - TRBV5-6
CSVERDIGEFF TGCAGCGTTGAGCGGGATATAGGGGAGTTCTTC - TRBJ2-1 - TRBV29-1
CASSFGGGTPYEQYF TGTGCCAGCAGCTTTGGGGGGGGAACTCCTTACGAGCAGTACTTC TRBD2 TRBJ2-7 - TRBV5-5
CASSYLGTSGRLSYNEQFF TGTGCCAGCAGCTACCTTGGGACTAGCGGGAGGCTCTCCTACAATGAGCAGTTCTTC TRBD2 TRBJ2-1 - TRBV7-9
CASSSTGASYEQYF TGTGCCAGCAGTTCGACAGGGGCTTCCTACGAGCAGTACTTC TRBD1 TRBJ2-7 - TRBV27
CAIGPRPQFF TGTGCCATCGGGCCTCGGCCACAGTTCTTC - TRBJ2-1 - TRBV10-3
CAISEVDLWFF TGTGCCATCAGTGAAGTAGATCTCTGGTTCTTC - TRBJ2-1 - TRBV10-3
CASSHTGALGTDTRYF TGTGCCAGCAGTCATACAGGGGCCCTAGGCACAGATACGCGGTATTTT TRBD1 TRBJ2-3 - TRBV27
CASRRYRVENTEAFF TGTGCCAGCAGGCGCTACAGGGTGGAGAACACTGAAGCTTTCTTT - TRBJ1-1 once TRBV13
CASSEEGGASPQHF TGTGCCAGCAGTGAAGAAGGGGGCGCGTCGCCCCAGCATTTT TRBD1 TRBJ1-5 - TRBV2
CASSLWQGGRKLFF TGTGCCAGCAGTTTATGGCAGGGCGGACGAAAACTGTTTTTT - TRBJ1-4 - TRBV28
CASSRGGTDTQYF TGTGCCAGCAGCCGGGGAGGTACAGATACGCAGTATTTT - TRBJ2-3 - TRBV6-5
CASSLGELAGTETQYF TGCGCCAGCAGCTTGGGGGAACTAGCGGGAACGGAGACCCAGTACTTC TRBD2 TRBJ2-5 - TRBV5-1
CASSYGSNTEAFF TGTGCCAGCAGTTACGGCTCCAACACTGAAGCTTTCTTT - TRBJ1-1 - TRBV6-5
CASSSPAGAQETQYF TGTGCCAGCAGCTCCCCCGCGGGGGCCCAAGAGACCCAGTACTTC - TRBJ2-5 - TRBV7-2
CASSETGGVSYGYTF TGTGCCAGCAGCGAGACCGGGGGGGTATCCTATGGCTACACCTTC - TRBJ1-2 - TRBV9
CASSLGWTSGYTDTQYF TGCGCCAGCAGCTTGGGATGGACTAGCGGTTACACAGATACGCAGTATTTT TRBD2 TRBJ2-3 - TRBV5-1
CASSVGVQGTEAFF TGTGCCAGCAGCGTAGGGGTACAGGGGACCGAAGCTTTCTTT TRBD1 TRBJ1-1 - TRBV9
CASSLPSGTEAFF TGTGCCAGCAGTTTACCATCGGGCACTGAAGCTTTCTTT - TRBJ1-1 few TRBV28
CSVRQGGSTEAFF TGCAGCGTAAGACAAGGAGGGAGCACTGAAGCTTTCTTT - TRBJ1-1 - TRBV29-1
CASSVEGDQPQHF TGTGCCAGCAGTGTGGAGGGAGATCAGCCCCAGCATTTT - TRBJ1-5 - TRBV2
CASSSLAGKTNEQFF TGTGCCAGCAGCAGCCTAGCGGGAAAGACTAATGAGCAGTTCTTC TRBD2 TRBJ2-1 few TRBV11-2
CASSPPGSTTEAFF TGTGCCAGCTCACCCCCAGGGTCGACCACTGAAGCTTTCTTT - TRBJ1-1 - TRBV18
CASSLAGGTYNEQFF TGTGCCAGCAGCTTAGCGGGGGGCACCTACAATGAGCAGTTCTTC TRBD2 TRBJ2-1 - TRBV7-3
CASSPSDSYEQYF TGTGCCAGCAGTCCCTCGGACAGCTACGAGCAGTACTTC - TRBJ2-7 - TRBV6-5
CASSPQTTRGETQYF TGTGCCAGCAGCCCCCAGACCACACGCGGGGAGACCCAGTACTTC - TRBJ2-5 - TRBV7-2
CASSLTLAVYNEQFF TGTGCCAGCAGCTTAACCCTAGCGGTTTACAATGAGCAGTTCTTC TRBD2 TRBJ2-1 - TRBV7-2
CASSTGQGTNTGELFF TGTGCCAGTAGTACCGGACAGGGGACGAACACCGGGGAGCTGTTTTTT TRBD1 TRBJ2-2 - TRBV19
CASSLAGGSSYEQYF TGTGCCAGCAGCTTAGCCGGGGGGTCCTCCTACGAGCAGTACTTC TRBD2 TRBJ2-7 - TRBV7-8
CASSPRAAQDTQYF TGTGCCAGCAGCCCCCGTGCGGCTCAGGATACGCAGTATTTT - TRBJ2-3 once TRBV6-6
CASSYGGVADGYTF TGTGCCAGCAGTTACGGGGGGGTGGCGGATGGCTACACCTTC - TRBJ1-2 - TRBV6-5
CASSKDRQGLRETQYF TGTGCCAGCAGCAAAGATCGGCAGGGACTGAGAGAGACCCAGTACTTC - TRBJ2-5 once TRBV21-1
CALGTYNEQFF TGTGCCCTGGGCACCTACAATGAGCAGTTCTTC - TRBJ2-1 - TRBV28